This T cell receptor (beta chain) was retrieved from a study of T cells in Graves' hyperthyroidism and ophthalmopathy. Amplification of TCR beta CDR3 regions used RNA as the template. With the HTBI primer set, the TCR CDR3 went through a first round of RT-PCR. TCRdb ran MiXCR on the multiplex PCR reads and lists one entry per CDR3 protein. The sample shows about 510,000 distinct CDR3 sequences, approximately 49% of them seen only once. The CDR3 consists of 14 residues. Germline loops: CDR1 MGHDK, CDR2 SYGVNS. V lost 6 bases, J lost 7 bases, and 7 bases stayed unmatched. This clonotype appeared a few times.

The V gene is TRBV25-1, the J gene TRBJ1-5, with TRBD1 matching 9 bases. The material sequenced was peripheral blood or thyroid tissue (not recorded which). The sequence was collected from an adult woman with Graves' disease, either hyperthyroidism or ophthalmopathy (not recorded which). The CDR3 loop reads CASRNHRGRQPQHF. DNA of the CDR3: TGTGCCAGCAGGAACCACAGGGGGCGCCAGCCCCAGCATTTT.